A few counts support the clone carrying this T cell receptor (beta chain). Its cognate antigen is unknown. The record originates from a study of early T cells in non-severe SARS-CoV-2 infection. Study-wide context: Sequenced material consisted of bulk RNA (from unsorted whole blood), and chains were unpaired. Notes on the study in general: VDJdb matching favored anti-spike CD8 responses, missing private and CD4 specificities.

Researchers attached unique molecular identifiers to individual cDNA molecules. TCRdb independently ran MiXCR on the 5' RACE reads; one entry per CDR3 protein. Altogether 68,000 or so distinct CDR3 sequences are present, 12% being singletons, with the ten largest covering about 1.7%. Germline CDR1 and CDR2: SGHAT and FQNNGV. The CDR3 has 13 amino acids. Unmatched junction bases numbered 8, after V lost 8 bases and J lost 6 bases. The material sequenced was whole blood. The sequence was collected from an adult who was a healthcare worker with PCR-confirmed SARS-CoV-2 infection or an uninfected control (not recorded which). This chain uses TRBV11-2 with TRBJ2-7, with TRBD1 matching over 9 bases. The chain's CDR3 is CASLRDRATEQYF. CDR3 nucleotide sequence: TGTGCCAGCCTCCGGGACAGGGCGACCGAGCAGTACTTC.